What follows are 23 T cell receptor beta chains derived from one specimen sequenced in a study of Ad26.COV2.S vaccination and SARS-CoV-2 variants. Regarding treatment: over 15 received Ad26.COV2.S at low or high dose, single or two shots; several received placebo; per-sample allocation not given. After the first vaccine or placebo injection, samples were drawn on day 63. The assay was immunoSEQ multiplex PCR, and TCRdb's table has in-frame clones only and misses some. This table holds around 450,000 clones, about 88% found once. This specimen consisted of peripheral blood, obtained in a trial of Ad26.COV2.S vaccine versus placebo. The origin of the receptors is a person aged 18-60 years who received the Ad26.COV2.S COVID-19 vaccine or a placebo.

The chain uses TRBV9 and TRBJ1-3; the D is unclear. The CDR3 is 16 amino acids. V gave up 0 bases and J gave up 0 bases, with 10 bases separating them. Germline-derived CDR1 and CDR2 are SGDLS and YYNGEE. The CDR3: CASSVEGSHSGNTIYF. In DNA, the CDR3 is TGTGCCAGCAGCGTAGAGGGCTCGCACTCTGGAAACACCATATATTTT. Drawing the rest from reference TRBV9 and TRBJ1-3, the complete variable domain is DSGVTQTPKHLITATGQRVTLRCSPRSGDLSVYWYQQSLDQGLQFLIQYYNGEERAKGNILERFSAQQFPDLHSELNLSSLELGDSALYFCASSVEGSHSGNTIYFGEGSWLTVV.

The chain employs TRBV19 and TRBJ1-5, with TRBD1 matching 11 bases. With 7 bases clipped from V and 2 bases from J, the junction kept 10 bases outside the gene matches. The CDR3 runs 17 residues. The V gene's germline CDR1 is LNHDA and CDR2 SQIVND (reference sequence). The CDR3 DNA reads TGTGCCAGTAAACGGGACAGGGGGAAAAGAGGCAATCAGCCCCAGCATTTT. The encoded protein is CASKRDRGKRGNQPQHF.

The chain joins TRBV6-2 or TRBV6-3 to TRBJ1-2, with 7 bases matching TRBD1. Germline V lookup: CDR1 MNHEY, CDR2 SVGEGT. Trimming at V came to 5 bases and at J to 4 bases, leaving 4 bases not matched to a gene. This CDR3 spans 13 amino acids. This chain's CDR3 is CASSKDRAYGYTF. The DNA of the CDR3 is TGTGCCAGCAGTAAAGACAGGGCCTATGGCTACACCTTC.

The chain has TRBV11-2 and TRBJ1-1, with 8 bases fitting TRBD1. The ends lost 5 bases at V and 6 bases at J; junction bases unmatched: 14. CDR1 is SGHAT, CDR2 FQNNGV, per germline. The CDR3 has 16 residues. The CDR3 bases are TGTGCCAGCAGCCTAACCCGGCTACAGGGGGTCGCTGAAGCTTTCTTT. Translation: CASSLTRLQGVAEAFF.

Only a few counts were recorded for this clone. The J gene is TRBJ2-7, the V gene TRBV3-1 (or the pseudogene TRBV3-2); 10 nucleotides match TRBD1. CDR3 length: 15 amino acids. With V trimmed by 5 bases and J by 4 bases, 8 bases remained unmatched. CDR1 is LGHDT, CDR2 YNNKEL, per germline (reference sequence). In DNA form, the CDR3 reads TGTGCCAGCAGCTCTGCAGACAGGGGGCTATACGAGCAGTACTTC. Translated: CASSSADRGLYEQYF.

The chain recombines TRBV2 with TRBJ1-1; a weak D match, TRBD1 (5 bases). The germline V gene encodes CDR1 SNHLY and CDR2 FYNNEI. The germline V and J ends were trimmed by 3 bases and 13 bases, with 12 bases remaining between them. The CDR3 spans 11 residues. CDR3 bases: TGTGCCAGCAGTGACGCACCCGGGGGTTTCTTT. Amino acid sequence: CASSDAPGGFF.

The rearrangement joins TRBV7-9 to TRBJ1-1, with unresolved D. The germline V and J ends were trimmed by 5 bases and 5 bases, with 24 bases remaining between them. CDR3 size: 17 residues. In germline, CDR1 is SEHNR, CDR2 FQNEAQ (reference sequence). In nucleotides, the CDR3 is TGTGCCAGCAGCCCCCGAGTGGCTGTCCGGACTTGGACTGAAGCTTTCTTT. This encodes CASSPRVAVRTWTEAFF.

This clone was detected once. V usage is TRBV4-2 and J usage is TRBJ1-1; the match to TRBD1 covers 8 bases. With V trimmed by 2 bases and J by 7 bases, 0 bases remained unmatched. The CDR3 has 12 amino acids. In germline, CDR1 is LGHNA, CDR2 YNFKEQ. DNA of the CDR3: TGTGCCAGCAGCCAAACAGGGGGTGAAGCTTTCTTT. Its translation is CASSQTGGEAFF.

The CDR3 sequence: CASGRVNTGELFF. DNA for the CDR3: TGTGCCAGCGGCAGGGTTAACACCGGGGAGCTGTTTTTT. The chain is built from TRBV12-3 or TRBV12-4 and TRBJ2-2, with D possibly matching TRBD1 (5 bases). CDR3 size: 13 residues. The ends were cut back, 8 bases at V and 2 bases at J, with 9 bases in the middle.

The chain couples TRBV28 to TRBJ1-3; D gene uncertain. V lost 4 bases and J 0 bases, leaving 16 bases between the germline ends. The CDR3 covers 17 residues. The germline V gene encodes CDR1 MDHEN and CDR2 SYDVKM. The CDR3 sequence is CASSYPGLVRSGNTIYF. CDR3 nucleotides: TGTGCCAGCAGTTATCCTGGACTTGTCCGCTCTGGAAACACCATATATTTT.

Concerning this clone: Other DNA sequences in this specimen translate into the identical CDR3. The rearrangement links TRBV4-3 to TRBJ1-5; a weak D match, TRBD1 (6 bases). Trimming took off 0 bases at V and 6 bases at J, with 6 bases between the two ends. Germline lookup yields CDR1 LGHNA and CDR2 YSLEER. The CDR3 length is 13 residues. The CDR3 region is CASSQDRGQPQHF. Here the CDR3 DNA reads TGCGCCAGCAGCCAAGACAGGGGTCAGCCCCAGCATTTT.

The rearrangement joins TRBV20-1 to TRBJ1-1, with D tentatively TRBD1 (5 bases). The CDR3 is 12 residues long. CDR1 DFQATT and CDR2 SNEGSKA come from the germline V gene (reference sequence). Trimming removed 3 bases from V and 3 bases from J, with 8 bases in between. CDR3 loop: CSASRQHTEAFF. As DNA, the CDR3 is TGCAGTGCTAGTCGACAGCACACTGAAGCTTTCTTT.

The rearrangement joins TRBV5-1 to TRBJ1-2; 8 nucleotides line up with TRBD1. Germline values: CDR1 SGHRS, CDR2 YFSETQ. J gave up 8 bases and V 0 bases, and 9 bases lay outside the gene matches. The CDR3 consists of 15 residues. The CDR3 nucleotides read TGCGCCAGCAGCTTGGGACAGGGGAGTTCTTACGGCTACACCTTC. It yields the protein CASSLGQGSSYGYTF.

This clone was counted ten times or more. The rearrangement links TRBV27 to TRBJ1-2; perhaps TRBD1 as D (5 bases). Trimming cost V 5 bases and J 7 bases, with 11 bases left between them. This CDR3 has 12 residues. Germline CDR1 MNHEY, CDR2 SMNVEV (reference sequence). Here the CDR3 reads CASSQGTGGYTF. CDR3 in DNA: TGTGCCAGCAGTCAAGGGACGGGTGGCTACACCTTC.

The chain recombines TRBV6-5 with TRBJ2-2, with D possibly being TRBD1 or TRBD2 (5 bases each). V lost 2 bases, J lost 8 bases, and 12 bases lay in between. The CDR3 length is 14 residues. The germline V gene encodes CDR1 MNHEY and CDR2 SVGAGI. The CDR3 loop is CASSYAGAYGELFF. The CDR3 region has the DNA TGTGCCAGCAGTTACGCCGGGGCCTATGGGGAGCTGTTTTTT.

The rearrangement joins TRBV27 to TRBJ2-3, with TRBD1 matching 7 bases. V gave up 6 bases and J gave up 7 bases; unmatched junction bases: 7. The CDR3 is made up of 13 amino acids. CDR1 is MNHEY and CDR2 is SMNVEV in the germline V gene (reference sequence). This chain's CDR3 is CASRTGSGNTQYF. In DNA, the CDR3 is TGTGCCAGCAGGACAGGGTCGGGGAATACGCAGTATTTT.

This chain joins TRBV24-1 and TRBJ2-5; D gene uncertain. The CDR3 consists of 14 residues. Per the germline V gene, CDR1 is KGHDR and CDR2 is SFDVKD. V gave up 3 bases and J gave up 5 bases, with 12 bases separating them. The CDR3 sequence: CATSDPGRLETQYF. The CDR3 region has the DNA TGTGCCACCAGTGATCCAGGACGTCTGGAGACCCAGTACTTC.

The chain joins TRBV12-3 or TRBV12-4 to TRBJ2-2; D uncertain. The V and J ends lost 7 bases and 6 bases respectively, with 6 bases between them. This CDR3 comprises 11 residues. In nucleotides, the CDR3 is TGTGCCAGCACTGGGGCCGGGGAGCTGTTTTTT. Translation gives CASTGAGELFF.

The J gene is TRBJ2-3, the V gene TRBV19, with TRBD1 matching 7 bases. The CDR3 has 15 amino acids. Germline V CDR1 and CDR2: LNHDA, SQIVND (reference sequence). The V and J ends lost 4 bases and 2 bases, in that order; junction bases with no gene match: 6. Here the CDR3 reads CASSRDRSYTDTQYF. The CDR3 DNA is TGTGCCAGTAGTAGGGACAGATCATACACAGATACGCAGTATTTT.

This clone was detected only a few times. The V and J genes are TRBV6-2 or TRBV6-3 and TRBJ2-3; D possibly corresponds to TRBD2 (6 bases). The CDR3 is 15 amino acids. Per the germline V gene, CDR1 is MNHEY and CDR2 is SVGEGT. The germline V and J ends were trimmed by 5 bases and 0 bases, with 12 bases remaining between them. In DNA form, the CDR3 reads TGTGCCAGCAGTCCGGGACTGGGGAGCACAGATACGCAGTATTTT. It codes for CASSPGLGSTDTQYF.

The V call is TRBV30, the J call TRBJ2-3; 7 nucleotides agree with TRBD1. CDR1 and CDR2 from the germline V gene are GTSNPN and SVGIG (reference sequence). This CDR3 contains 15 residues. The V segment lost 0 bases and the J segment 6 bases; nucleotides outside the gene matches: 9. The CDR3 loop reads CAWSVPRGYLDTQYF. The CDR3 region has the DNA TGTGCCTGGAGTGTCCCCAGGGGGTACCTTGATACGCAGTATTTT.

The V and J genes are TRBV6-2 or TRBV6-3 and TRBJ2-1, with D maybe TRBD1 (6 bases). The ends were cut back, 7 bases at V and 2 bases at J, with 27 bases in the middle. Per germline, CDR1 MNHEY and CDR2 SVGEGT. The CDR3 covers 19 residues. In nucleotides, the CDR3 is TGTGCCAGCACCCCGGTGGGGGCTAGCCCGTCTCTAGCCTACAATGAGCAGTTCTTC. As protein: CASTPVGASPSLAYNEQFF.

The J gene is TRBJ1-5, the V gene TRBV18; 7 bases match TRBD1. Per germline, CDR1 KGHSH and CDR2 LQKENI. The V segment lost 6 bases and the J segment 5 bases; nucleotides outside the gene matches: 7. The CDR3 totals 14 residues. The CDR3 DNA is TGTGCCAGCTCGCTTTCCGGGACAGATCAGCCCCAGCATTTT. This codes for CASSLSGTDQPQHF.